Sequencing of this T cell receptor beta chain was carried out in a study of T cell responses to AZD1222 COVID-19 vaccine. Details on this clone: Its antigen is not identified.

Study-wide results and limits: Nearly half of spike-specific TCRs reportedly target variant regions that are unmutated in the B.1.351 and B.1.1.7 variants.

Generated by immunoSEQ multiplex PCR, the TCRdb table keeps only in-frame clones and is missing some. The sample includes under 150,000 clones, 88% of them seen just once. The CDR3 has 13 residues. V lost 7 bases and J lost 0; bases outside the gene matches: 1. This clonotype originated in an adult in good health. Sequenced here: peripheral blood, sampled on day 0 of MenACWY control vaccination. V usage is TRBV12-3 or TRBV12-4 and J usage is TRBJ2-7, with TRBD2 matching 9 bases. Here the CDR3 reads CASTSGNSYEQYF. DNA of the CDR3: TGTGCCAGCACTAGCGGGAACTCCTACGAGCAGTACTTC.